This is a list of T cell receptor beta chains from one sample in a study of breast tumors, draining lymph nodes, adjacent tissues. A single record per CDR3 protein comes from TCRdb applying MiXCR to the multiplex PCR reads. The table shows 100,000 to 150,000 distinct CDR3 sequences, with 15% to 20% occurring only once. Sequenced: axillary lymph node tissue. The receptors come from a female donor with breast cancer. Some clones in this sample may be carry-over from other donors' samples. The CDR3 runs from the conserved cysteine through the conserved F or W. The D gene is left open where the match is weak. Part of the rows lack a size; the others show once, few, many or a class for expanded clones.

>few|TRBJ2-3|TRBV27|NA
CASSLYLRGSTDTQYF
TGTGCCAGCAGTTTATATCTCAGGGGAAGTACAGATACGCAGTATTTT
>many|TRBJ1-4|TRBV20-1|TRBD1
CSARDRLRDRAEKLFF
TGCAGTGCTAGAGATCGGCTGAGGGACAGGGCTGAAAAACTGTTTTTT
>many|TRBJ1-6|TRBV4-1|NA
CASSQASLESPLHF
TGCGCCAGCAGCCAAGCCTCCCTCGAATCACCCCTCCACTTT
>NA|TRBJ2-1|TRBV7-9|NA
CAGRDGPNTGEQFF
TGTGCCGGTCGGGACGGGCCGAACACCGGGGAGCAGTTCTTC
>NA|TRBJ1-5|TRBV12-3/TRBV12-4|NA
CASRRTEKQPQHF
TGTGCCAGCAGACGGACAGAAAAACAGCCCCAGCATTTT
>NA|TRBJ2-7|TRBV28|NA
CASRRQGGNYEQYF
TGTGCCAGCAGACGTCAGGGGGGCAACTACGAGCAGTACTTC
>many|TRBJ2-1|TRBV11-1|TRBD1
CASSHPGQSGNEQFF
TGTGCCAGCAGTCACCCGGGACAGTCGGGCAATGAGCAGTTCTTC
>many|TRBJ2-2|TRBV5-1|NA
CASSNGGSRELFF
TGCGCCAGCAGCAACGGAGGTTCCCGGGAGCTGTTTTTT
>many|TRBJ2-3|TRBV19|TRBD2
CASSSQGLAGAGGTQYF
TGTGCCAGTAGTTCCCAGGGACTAGCGGGAGCCGGTGGTACGCAGTATTTT
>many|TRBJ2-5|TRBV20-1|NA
CSARVVAETQYF
TGCAGTGCTAGAGTGGTAGCGGAGACCCAGTACTTC
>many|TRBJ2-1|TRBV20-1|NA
CSATPGTGSREGDEQFF
TGCAGTGCTACTCCCGGGACAGGTTCGAGGGAGGGGGATGAGCAGTTCTTC
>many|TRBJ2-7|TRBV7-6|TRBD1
CASSSGTGGGHEQYF
TGTGCCAGCAGCTCCGGGACAGGGGGAGGACACGAGCAGTACTTC
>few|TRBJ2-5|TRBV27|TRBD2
CASSSGLAEETQYF
TGTGCCAGCAGTTCGGGACTAGCTGAGGAGACCCAGTACTTC
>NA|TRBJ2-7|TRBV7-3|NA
CASSTDGGHYEQYF
TGTGCCAGCAGCACAGATGGGGGCCACTACGAGCAGTACTTC
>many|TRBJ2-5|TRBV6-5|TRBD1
CASSYRDREWETQYF
TGTGCCAGCAGTTACCGGGACAGGGAATGGGAGACCCAGTACTTC
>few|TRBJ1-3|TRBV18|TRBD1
CASSGDSGNTIYF
TGTGCCAGCTCAGGGGACAGTGGAAACACCATATATTTT
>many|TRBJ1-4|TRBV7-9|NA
CASSSTIPQTAQDEKLFF
TGTGCCAGCAGCTCAACTATCCCTCAGACAGCCCAAGATGAAAAACTGTTTTTT
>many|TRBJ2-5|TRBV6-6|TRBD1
CASTLAGQGWETQYF
TGTGCCAGCACTCTTGCTGGACAGGGATGGGAGACCCAGTACTTC
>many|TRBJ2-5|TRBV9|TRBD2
CASSPWTSGGRGETQYF
TGTGCCAGCAGCCCCTGGACTAGCGGGGGGCGGGGGGAGACCCAGTACTTC
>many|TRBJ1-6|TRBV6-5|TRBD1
CASSYSTGTYNSPLHF
TGTGCCAGCAGTTACTCGACAGGGACCTATAATTCACCCCTCCACTTT
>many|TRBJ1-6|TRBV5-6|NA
CASSLGGVGTQNSPLHF
TGTGCCAGCAGCTTGGGGGGGGTGGGGACGCAGAATTCACCCCTCCACTTT
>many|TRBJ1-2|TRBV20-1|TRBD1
CSADASQGVYGYTF
TGCAGTGCCGACGCATCACAGGGGGTCTATGGCTACACCTTC
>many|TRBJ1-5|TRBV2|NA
CASSEQGREPQHF
TGTGCCAGCAGCGAACAGGGCCGCGAGCCCCAGCATTTT
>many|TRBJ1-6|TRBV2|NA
CASSESWSNSPLHF
TGTGCCAGCAGTGAATCATGGTCTAATTCACCCCTCCACTTT
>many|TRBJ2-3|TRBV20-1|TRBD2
CSAPEGGRATDTQYF
TGCAGTGCTCCCGAGGGCGGGAGAGCCACAGATACGCAGTATTTT
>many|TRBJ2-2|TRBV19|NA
CASSITGATGELFF
TGTGCCAGTAGTATAACAGGTGCGACCGGGGAGCTGTTTTTT
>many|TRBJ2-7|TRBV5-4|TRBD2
CASSPAPGGVTYEQYF
TGTGCCAGCAGCCCCGCCCCGGGGGGGGTTACCTACGAGCAGTACTTC
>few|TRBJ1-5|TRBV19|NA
CDGRGGVNQPQHF
TGTGATGGGAGGGGGGGAGTCAATCAGCCCCAGCATTTT
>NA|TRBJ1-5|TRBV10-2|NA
CASSESTGPQPQHF
TGCGCCAGCAGTGAGTCCACAGGGCCTCAGCCCCAGCATTTT